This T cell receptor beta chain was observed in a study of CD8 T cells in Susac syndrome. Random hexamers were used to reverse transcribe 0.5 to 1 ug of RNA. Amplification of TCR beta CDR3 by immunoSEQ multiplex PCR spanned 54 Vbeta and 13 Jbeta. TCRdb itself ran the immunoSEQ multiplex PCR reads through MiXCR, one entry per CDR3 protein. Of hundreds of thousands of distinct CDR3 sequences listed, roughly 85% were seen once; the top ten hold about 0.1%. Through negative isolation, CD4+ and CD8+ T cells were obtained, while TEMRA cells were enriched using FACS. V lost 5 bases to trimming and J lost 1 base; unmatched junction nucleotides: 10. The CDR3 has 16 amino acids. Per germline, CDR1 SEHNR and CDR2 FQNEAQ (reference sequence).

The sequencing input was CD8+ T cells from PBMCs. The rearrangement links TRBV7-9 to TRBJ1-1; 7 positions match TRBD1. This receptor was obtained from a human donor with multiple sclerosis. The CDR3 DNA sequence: TGTGCCAGCAGCCCCCGCGCGACAGGGACGAACACTGAAGCTTTCTTT. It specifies CASSPRATGTNTEAFF.